This T cell receptor (beta chain) is from a study of blood T cell repertoires in COVID-19. V was pared by 1 base and J by 3 bases, with 10 bases between. Germline assignment: CDR1 SEHNR and CDR2 FQNEAQ (reference sequence). The CDR3 runs to 14 residues. The data were produced by immunoSEQ multiplex PCR, yet TCRdb's version contains in-frame clones alone and is incomplete. Among about 300,000 clones listed, about 82% were seen once. The clonotype was recovered from a woman aged 50 to 65 with acute or convalescent COVID-19. Sequenced: peripheral blood. The gene calls are TRBV7-9 and TRBJ2-7; D is uncertain. CDR3 nucleotide sequence: TGTGCCAGCAGCTTAGATAGTTCCAACTACGAGCAGTACTTC. Translation: CASSLDSSNYEQYF.